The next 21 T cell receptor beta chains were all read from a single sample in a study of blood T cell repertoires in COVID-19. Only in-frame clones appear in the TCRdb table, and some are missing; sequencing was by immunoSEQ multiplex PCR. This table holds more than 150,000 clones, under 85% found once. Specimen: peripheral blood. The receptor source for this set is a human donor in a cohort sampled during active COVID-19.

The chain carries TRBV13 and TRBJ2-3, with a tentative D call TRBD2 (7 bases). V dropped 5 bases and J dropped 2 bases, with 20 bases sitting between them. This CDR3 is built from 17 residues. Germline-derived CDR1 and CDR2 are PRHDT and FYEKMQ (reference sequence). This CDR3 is CASSTPLGGRDTDTQYF. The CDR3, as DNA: TGTGCCAGCAGCACCCCCCTGGGGGGGCGCGACACAGATACGCAGTATTTT.

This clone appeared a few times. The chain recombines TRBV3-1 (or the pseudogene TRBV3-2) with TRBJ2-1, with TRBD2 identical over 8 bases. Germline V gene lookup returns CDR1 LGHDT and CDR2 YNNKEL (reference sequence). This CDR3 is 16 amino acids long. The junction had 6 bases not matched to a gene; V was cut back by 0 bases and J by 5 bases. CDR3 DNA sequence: TGTGCCAGCAGCCAAGATCGTGCAGCGGGGGACAATGAGCAGTTCTTC. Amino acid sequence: CASSQDRAAGDNEQFF.

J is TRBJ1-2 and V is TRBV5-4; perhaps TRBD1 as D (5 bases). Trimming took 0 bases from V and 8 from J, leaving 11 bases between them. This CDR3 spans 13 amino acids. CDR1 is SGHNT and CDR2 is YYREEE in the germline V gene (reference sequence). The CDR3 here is CASSLDARVGYTF. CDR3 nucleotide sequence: TGTGCCAGCAGCTTGGATGCCAGGGTGGGCTACACCTTC.

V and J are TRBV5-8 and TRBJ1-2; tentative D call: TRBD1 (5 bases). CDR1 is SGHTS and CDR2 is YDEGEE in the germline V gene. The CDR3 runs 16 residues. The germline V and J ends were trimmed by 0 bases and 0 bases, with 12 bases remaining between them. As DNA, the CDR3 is TGTGCCAGCAGCTTGGGACAGACTTATTCTAACTATGGCTACACCTTC. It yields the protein CASSLGQTYSNYGYTF. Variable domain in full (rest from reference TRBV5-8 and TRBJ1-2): EAGVTQSPTHLIKTRGQQATLRCSPISGHTSVYWYQQALGLGLQFLLWYDEGEERNRGNFPPRFSGRQFPNYSSELNVNALELEDSALYLCASSLGQTYSNYGYTFGSGTRLTVV.

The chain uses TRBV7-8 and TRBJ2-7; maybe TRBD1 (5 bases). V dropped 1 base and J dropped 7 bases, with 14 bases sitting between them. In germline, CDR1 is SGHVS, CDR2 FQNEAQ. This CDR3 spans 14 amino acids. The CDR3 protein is CASSLVAGMGEQYF. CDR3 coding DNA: TGTGCCAGCAGCTTAGTGGCAGGGATGGGGGAGCAGTACTTC.

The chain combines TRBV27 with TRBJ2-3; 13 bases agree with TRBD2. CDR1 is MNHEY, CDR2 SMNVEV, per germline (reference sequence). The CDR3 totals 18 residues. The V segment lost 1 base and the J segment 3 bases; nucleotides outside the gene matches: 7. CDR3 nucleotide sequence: TGTGCCAGCAGTTTATATGGACTAGCGGGGGCCGTTACAGATACGCAGTATTTT. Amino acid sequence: CASSLYGLAGAVTDTQYF.

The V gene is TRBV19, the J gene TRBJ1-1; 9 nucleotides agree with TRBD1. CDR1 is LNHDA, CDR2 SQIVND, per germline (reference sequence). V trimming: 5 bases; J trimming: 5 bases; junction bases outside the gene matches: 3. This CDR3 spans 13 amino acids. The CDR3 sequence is CASSRTGATEAFF. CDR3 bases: TGTGCCAGTAGTCGGACAGGGGCAACTGAAGCTTTCTTT. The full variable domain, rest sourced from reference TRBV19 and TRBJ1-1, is DGGITQSPKYLFRKEGQNVTLSCEQNLNHDAMYWYRQDPGQGLRLIYYSQIVNDFQKGDIAEGYSVSREKKESFPLTVTSAQKNPTAFYLCASSRTGATEAFFGQGTRLTVV.

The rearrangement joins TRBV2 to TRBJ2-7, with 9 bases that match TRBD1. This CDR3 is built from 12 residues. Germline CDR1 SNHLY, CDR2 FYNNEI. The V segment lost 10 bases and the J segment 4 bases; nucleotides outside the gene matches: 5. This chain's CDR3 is CATAGQGYEQYF. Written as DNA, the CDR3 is TGTGCCACCGCGGGACAGGGTTACGAGCAGTACTTC.

The CDR3: CASSQDTAGGGEQYF. CDR3 DNA sequence: TGTGCCAGCAGCCAAGATACGGCGGGGGGAGGTGAGCAGTACTTC. The chain employs TRBV4-2 and TRBJ2-7; 8 bases are a match to TRBD2. Germline values: CDR1 LGHNA, CDR2 YNFKEQ. The ends lost 0 bases at V and 7 bases at J; junction bases unmatched: 8. The CDR3 extends over 15 amino acids.

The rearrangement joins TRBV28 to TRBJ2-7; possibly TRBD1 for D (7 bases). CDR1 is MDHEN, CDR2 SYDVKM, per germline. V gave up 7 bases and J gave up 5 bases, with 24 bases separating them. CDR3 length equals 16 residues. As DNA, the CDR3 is TGTGCCAGCAACCCGGCGGGACAGCCCGGGATCCACGAGCAGTACTTC. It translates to CASNPAGQPGIHEQYF. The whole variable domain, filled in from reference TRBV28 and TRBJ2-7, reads DVKVTQSSRYLVKRTGEKVFLECVQDMDHENMFWYRQDPGLGLRLIYFSYDVKMKEKGDIPEGYSVSREKKERFSLILESASTNQTSMYLCASNPAGQPGIHEQYFGPGTRLTVT.

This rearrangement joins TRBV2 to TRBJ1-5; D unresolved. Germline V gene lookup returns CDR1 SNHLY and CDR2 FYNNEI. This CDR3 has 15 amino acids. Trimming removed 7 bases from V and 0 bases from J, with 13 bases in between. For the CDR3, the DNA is TGTGCCAGCACTACAGAACTCTATAGCAATCAGCCCCAGCATTTT. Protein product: CASTTELYSNQPQHF.

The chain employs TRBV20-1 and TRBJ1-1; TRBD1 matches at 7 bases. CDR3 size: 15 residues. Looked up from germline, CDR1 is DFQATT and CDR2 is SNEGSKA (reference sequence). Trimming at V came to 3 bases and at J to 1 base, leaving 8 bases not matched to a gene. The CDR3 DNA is TGCAGTGCTAGTTTAACCGGGACAGCGAACACTGAAGCTTTCTTT. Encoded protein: CSASLTGTANTEAFF.

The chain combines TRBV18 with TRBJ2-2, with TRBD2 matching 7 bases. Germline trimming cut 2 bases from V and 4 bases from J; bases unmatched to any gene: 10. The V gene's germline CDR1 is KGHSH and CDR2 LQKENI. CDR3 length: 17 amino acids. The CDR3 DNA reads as TGTGCCAGCTCACCAGCTGGCGGGGGACTTGGCACCGGGGAGCTGTTTTTT. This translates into CASSPAGGGLGTGELFF.

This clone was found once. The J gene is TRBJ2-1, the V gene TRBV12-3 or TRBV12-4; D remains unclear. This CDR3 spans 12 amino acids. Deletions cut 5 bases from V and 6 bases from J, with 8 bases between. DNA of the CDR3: TGTGCCAGCAGTACAAATTCCAATGAGCAGTTCTTC. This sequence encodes CASSTNSNEQFF.

The CDR3 sequence is CASSIASSGSGGEQFF. Here the CDR3 DNA reads TGCGCCAGCAGCATTGCCTCCTCCGGGAGCGGGGGTGAGCAGTTCTTC. The chain is built from TRBV5-1 and TRBJ2-1; 8 bases match TRBD2. CDR1 and CDR2 (germline): SGHRS, YFSETQ. Trimming took 4 bases from V and 9 from J; bases not matched to a gene: 15. The CDR3 totals 16 residues.

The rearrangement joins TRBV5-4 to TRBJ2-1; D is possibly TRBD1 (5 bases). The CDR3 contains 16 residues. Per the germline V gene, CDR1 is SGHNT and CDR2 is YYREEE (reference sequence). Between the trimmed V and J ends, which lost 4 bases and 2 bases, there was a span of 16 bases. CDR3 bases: TGTGCCAGCAGCCCTCGGCAGGGCTCTACCTACAATGAGCAGTTCTTC. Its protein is CASSPRQGSTYNEQFF. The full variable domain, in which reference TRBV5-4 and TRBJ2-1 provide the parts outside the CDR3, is ETGVTQSPTHLIKTRGQQVTLRCSSQSGHNTVSWYQQALGQGPQFIFQYYREEENGRGNFPPRFSGLQFPNYSSELNVNALELDDSALYLCASSPRQGSTYNEQFFGPGTRLTVL.

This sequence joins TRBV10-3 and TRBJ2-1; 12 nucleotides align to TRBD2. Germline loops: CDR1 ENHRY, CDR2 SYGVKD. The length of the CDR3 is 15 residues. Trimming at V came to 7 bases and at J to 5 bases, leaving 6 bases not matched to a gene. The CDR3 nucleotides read TGTGCCATCACTCCTAGCGGGGGGGTCGACAATGAGCAGTTCTTC. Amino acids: CAITPSGGVDNEQFF.

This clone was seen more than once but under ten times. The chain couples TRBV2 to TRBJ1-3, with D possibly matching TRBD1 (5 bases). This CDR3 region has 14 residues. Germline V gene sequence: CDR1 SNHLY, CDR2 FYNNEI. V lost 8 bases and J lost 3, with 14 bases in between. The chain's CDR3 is CASGNRDFGNTIYF. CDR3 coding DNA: TGTGCCAGCGGGAATCGGGACTTTGGAAACACCATATATTTT.

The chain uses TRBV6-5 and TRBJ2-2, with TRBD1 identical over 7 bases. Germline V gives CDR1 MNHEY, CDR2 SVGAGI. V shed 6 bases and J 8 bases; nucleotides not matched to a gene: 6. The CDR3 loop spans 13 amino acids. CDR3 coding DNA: TGTGCCAGCAGCCAGACAGGGAAGGGGGAGCTGTTTTTT. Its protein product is CASSQTGKGELFF.

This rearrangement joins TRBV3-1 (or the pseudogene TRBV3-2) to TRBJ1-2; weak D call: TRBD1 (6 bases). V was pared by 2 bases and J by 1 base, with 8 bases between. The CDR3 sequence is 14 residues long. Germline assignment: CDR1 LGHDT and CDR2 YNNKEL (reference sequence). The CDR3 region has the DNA TGTGCCAGCAGCCAACAGGGGAGTAACTATGGCTACACCTTC. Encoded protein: CASSQQGSNYGYTF.

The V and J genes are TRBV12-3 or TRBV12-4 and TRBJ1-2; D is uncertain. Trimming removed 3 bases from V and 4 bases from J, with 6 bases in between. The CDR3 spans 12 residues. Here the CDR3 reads CASSFRSYGYTF. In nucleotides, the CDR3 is TGTGCCAGCAGTTTTCGGAGCTATGGCTACACCTTC.